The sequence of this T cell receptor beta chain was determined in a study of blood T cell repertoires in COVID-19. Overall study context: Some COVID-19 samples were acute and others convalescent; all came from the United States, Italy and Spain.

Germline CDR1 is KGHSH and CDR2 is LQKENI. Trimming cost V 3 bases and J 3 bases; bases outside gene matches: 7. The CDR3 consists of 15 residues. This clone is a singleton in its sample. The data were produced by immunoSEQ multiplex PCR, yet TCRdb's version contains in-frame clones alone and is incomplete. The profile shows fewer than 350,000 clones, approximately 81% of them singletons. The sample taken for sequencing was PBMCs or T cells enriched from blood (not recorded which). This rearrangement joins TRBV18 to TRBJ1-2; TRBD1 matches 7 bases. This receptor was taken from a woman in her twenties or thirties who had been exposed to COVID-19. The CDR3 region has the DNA TGTGCCAGCTCACCTCCCCGGGACAGCCACTATGGCTACACCTTC. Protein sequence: CASSPPRDSHYGYTF.